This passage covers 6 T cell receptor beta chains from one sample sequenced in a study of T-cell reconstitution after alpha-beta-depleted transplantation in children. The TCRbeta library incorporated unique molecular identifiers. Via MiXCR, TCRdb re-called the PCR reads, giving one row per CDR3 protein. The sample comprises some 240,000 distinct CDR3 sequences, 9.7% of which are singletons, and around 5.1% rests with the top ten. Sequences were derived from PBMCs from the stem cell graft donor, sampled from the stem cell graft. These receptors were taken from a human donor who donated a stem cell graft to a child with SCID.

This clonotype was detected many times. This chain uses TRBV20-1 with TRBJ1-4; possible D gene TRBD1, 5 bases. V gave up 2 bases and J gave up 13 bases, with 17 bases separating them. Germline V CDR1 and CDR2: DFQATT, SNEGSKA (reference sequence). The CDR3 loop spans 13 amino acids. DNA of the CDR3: TGCAGTGCTAGATCCACGGGGGGGAAAAGACTGTTTTTT. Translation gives CSARSTGGKRLFF.

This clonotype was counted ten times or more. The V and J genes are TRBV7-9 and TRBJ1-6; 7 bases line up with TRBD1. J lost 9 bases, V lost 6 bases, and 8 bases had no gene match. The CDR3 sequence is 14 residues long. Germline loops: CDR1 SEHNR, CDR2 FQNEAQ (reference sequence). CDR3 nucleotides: TGTGCCAGCAGGTCCCGGGACAGCTCTTCACCCCTCCACTTT. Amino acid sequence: CASRSRDSSSPLHF.

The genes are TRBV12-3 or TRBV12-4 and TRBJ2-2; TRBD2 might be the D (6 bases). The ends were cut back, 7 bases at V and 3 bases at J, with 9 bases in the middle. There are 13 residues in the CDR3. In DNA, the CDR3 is TGTGCCAGCACGGGACTTCACACCGGGGAGCTGTTTTTT. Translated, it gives CASTGLHTGELFF.

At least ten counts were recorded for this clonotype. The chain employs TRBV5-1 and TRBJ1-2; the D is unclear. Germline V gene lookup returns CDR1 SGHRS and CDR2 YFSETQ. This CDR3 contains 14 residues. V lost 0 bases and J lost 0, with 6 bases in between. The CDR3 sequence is CASSLEQTNYGYTF. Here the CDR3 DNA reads TGCGCCAGCAGCTTGGAACAGACTAACTATGGCTACACCTTC.

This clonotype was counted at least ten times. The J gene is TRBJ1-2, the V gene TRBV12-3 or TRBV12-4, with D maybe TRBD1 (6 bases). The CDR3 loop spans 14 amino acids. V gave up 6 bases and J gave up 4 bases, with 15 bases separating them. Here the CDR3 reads CASSRGGGSYGYTF. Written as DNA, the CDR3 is TGTGCCAGCAGCCGAGGGGGTGGAAGCTATGGCTACACCTTC.

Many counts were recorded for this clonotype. The CDR3 region is CASSQDRSGGYTF. CDR3 DNA: TGCGCCAGCAGCCAAGATCGCAGTGGTGGCTACACCTTC. J is TRBJ1-2 and V is TRBV4-3; no clear D gene. The CDR3 sequence is 13 residues long. V shed 0 bases and J shed 7 bases, with 9 bases lying between them. CDR1 and CDR2 (germline): LGHNA, YSLEER.